The clone carrying this TCR beta chain appeared many times. Its antigen remains unknown. The record originates from a study of T-cell reconstitution after alpha-beta-depleted transplantation in children. Study conclusions and caveats: T-cell numbers and diversity, one year after transplant, stemmed largely from T cells that were newly produced.

This sample's TCRbeta library carried unique molecular identifier barcodes. TCRdb fed the PCR reads into MiXCR, producing one record per CDR3 protein. The table shows 490,000 or so distinct CDR3 sequences, with more than 9% occurring only once. The ends were cut back, 4 bases at V and 4 bases at J, with 10 bases in the middle. Looked up from germline, CDR1 is SQVTM and CDR2 is ANQGSEA. This CDR3 comprises 12 residues. V is TRBV29-1 and J is TRBJ2-5; D might be TRBD2 (6 bases). Sequenced here: PBMCs, sampled before TCRalphabeta/CD19-depleted stem cell transplant. The clonotype comes from a child aged 2-15 years with inherited bone marrow failure, due to receive a stem cell transplant. CDR3 nucleotides: TGCAGCGTTGGGGGGGTTGGAGAGACCCAGTACTTC. This codes for CSVGGVGETQYF.